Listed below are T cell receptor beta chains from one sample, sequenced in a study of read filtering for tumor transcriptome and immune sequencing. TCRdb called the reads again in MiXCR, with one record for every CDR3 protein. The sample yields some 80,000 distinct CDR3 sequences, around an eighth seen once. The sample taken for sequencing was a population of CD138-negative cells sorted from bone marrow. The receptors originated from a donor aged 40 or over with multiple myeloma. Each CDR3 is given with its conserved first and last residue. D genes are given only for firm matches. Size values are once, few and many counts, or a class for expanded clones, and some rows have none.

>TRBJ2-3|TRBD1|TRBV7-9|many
CASSSGQASTDTQYF
TGTGCCAGCAGCTCGGGACAGGCTAGCACAGATACGCAGTATTTT
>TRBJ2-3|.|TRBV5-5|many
CASSLPATSTDTQYF
TGTGCCAGCAGCTTGCCCGCCACTAGCACAGATACGCAGTATTTT
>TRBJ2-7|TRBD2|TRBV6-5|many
CASSYAGGFSYEQYF
TGTGCCAGCAGTTACGCGGGGGGGTTCTCCTACGAGCAGTACTTC
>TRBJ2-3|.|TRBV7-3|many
CASSYQAASTDTQYF
TGTGCCAGCAGCTACCAAGCGGCTAGCACAGATACGCAGTATTTT
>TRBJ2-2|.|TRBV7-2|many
CASSPKAGRGGELFF
TGTGCCAGCAGCCCCAAGGCGGGCCGAGGCGGGGAGCTGTTTTTT
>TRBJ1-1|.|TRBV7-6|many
CASSLGRTSSNTEAFF
TGTGCCAGCAGCTTAGGACGGACTTCAAGTAACACTGAAGCTTTCTTT
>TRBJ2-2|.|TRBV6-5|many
CASSYWGELFF
TGTGCCAGCAGTTACTGGGGGGAGCTGTTTTTT
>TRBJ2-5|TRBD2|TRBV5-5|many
CASSLPSGGQETQYF
TGTGCCAGCAGCTTGCCTAGCGGGGGACAAGAGACCCAGTACTTC
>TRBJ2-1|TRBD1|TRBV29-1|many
CSVRTGHYNEQFF
TGCAGCGTTAGGACAGGCCACTACAATGAGCAGTTCTTC
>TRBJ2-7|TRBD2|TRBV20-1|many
CSAPGGSAGRYEQYF
TGCAGTGCCCCGGGGGGTTCTGCGGGACGATACGAGCAGTACTTC
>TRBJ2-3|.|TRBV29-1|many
CSVERQGADTQYF
TGCAGCGTTGAGCGTCAGGGTGCTGATACGCAGTATTTT
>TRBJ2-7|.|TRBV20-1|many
CSARGGASGYEQYF
TGCAGTGCTAGAGGGGGGGCTAGCGGCTACGAGCAGTACTTC
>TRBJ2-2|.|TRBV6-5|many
CASSYSLTLQGGELFF
TGTGCCAGCAGTTACTCCTTGACACTCCAAGGCGGGGAGCTGTTTTTT
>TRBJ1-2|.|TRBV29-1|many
CSVGTENYGYTF
TGCAGCGTAGGGACGGAGAACTATGGCTACACCTTC
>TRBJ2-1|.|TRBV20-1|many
CSANGYNEQFF
TGCAGTGCTAACGGCTACAATGAGCAGTTCTTC
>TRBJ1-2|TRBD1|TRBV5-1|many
CASSSQGAGYGYTF
TGCGCCAGCAGCTCACAGGGGGCTGGCTATGGCTACACCTTC
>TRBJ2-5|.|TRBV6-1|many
CASSPGPPGTQYF
TGTGCCAGCAGCCCGGGACCGCCCGGGACCCAGTACTTC
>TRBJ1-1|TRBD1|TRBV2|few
CASSTGQGASRAFF
TGTGCCAGCAGTACGGGACAGGGGGCTTCTCGAGCTTTCTTT
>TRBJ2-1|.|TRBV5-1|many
CASSLASFYNEQFF
TGCGCCAGCAGCTTGGCATCGTTTTACAATGAGCAGTTCTTC
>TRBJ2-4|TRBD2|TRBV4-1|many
CASSRPGTRRTKNIQYF
TGCGCCAGCAGCCGTCCCGGGACTAGAAGGACCAAAAACATTCAGTACTTC
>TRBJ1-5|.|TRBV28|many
CASGGGGQPQHF
TGTGCCAGCGGGGGAGGGGGTCAGCCCCAGCATTTT
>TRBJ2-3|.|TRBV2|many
CASSEGTDTQYF
TGTGCCAGCAGTGAAGGGACAGATACGCAGTATTTT
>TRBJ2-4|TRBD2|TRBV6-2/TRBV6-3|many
CASSYSIAGGAKNIQYF
TGTGCCAGCAGTTACTCGATAGCGGGAGGAGCCAAAAACATTCAGTACTTC
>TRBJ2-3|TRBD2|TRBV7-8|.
CASSFTLAEQYF
TGTGCCAGCAGCTTCACACTAGCGGAACAGTATTTT
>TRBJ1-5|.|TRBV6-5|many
CASSYDRTQAQHF
TGTGCCAGCAGTTATGACAGGACACAGGCCCAGCATTTT
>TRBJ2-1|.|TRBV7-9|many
CASSLAGTSPNEQFF
TGTGCCAGCAGCCTCGCCGGAACTAGCCCGAATGAGCAGTTCTTC
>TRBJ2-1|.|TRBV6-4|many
CASSTRPGGGNGEQFF
TGTGCCAGCAGTACACGGCCGGGGGGCGGCAACGGCGAGCAGTTCTTC
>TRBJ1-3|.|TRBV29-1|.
CSAWGNRVPGGNTIYF
TGCAGCGCCTGGGGGAACAGGGTACCAGGAGGAAACACCATATATTTT
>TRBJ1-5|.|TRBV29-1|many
CSVEVSRDQPQHF
TGCAGCGTTGAAGTTTCGCGAGATCAGCCCCAGCATTTT
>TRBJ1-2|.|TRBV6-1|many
CASSGDSNYGYTF
TGTGCCAGCAGTGGAGACAGCAACTATGGCTACACCTTC
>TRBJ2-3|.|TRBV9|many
CASSGMTDTQYF
TGTGCCAGCAGCGGGATGACAGATACGCAGTATTTT
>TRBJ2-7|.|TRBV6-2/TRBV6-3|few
CASKMDWSFYEQYF
TGTGCCAGCAAGATGGACTGGTCATTCTACGAGCAGTACTTC